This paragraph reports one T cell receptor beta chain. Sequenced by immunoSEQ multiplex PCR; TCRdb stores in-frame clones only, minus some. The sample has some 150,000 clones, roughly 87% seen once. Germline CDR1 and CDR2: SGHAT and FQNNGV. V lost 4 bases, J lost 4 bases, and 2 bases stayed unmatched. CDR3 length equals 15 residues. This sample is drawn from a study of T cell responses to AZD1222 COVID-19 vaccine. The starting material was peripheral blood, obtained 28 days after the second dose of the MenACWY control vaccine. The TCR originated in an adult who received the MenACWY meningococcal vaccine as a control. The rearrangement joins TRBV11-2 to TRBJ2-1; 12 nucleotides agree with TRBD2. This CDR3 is CASSWTSGDYNEQFF. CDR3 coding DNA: TGTGCCAGCAGCTGGACTAGCGGGGATTACAATGAGCAGTTCTTC.